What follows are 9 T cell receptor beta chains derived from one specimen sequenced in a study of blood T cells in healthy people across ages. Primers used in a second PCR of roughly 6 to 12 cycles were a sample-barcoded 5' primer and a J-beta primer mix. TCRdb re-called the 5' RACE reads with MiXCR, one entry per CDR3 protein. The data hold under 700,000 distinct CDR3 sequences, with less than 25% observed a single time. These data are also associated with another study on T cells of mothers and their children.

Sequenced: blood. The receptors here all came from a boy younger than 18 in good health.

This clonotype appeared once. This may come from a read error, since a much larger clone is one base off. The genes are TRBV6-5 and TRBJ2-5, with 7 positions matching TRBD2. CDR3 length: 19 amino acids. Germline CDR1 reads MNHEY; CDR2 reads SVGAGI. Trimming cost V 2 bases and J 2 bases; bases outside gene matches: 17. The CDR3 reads CASSYPYELGGGVQETQYF. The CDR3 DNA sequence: TGTGCCAGCAGTTACCCTTACGAGCTCGGTGGGGGGGTTCAAGAGACCCAGTACTTC.

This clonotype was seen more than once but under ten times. CDR3 region: CSVGDRAEHEQFF. As DNA, the CDR3 is TGCAGCGTAGGGGACAGGGCGGAACATGAGCAGTTCTTC. This chain joins TRBV29-1 and TRBJ2-1, with TRBD1 matching 9 bases. The V and J ends lost 6 bases and 8 bases, in that order; junction bases with no gene match: 8. The CDR3 totals 13 residues. In germline, CDR1 is SQVTM, CDR2 ANQGSEA.

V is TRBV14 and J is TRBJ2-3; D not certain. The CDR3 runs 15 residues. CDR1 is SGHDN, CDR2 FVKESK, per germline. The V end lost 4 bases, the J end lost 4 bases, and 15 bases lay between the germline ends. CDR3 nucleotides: TGTGCCAGCAGCCCCCTCTCCGGAGACGCAGATACGCAGTATTTT. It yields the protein CASSPLSGDADTQYF.

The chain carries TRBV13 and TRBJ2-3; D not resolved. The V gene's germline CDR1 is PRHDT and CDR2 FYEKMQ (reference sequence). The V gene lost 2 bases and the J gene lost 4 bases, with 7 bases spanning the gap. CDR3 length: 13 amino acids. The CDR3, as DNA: TGTGCCAGCAGCTTATTGCCGCCAGATACGCAGTATTTT. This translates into CASSLLPPDTQYF.

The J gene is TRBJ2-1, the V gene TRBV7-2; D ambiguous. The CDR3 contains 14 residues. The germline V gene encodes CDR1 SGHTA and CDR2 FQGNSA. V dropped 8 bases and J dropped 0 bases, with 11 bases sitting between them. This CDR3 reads CASGPRGSYNEQFF. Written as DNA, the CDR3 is TGTGCCAGCGGGCCCAGAGGCTCCTACAATGAGCAGTTCTTC.

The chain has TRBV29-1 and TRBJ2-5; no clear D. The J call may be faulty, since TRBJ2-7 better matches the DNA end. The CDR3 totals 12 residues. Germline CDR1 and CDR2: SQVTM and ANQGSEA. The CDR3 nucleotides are TGCAGCGTTGTCAAGGGTTTCTACGAGCAGTACTTC. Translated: CSVVKGFYEQYF.

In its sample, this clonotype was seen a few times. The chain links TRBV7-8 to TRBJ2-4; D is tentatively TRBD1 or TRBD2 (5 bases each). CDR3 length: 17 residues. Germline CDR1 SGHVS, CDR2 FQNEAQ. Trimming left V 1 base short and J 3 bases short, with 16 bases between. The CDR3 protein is CASSLEGFGGGKNIQYF. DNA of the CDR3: TGTGCCAGCAGCTTAGAGGGGTTCGGAGGTGGCAAAAACATTCAGTACTTC.

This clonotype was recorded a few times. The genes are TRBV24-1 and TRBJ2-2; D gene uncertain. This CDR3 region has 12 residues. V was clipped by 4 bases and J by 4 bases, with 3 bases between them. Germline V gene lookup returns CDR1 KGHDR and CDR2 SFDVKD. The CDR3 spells CATSDRTGELFF. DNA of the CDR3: TGTGCCACCAGTGACCGCACCGGGGAGCTGTTTTTT.

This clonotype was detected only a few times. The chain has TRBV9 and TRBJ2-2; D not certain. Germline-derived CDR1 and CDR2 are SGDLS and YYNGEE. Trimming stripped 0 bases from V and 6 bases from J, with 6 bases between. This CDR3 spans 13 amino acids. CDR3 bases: TGTGCCAGCAGCGTAGCTGGCCCCGGGGAGCTGTTTTTT. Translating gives CASSVAGPGELFF.